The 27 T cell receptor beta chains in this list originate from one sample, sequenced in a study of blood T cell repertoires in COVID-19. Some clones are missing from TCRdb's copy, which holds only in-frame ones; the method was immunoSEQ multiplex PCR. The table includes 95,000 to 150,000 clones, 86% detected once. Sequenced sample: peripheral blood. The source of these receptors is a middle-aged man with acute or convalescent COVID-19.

CDR3 sequence reads: CASSDRTLIDSYEQYF. CDR3 nucleotides: TGTGCCAGCAGTGACCGGACACTTATCGACTCCTACGAGCAGTACTTC. The chain employs TRBV2 and TRBJ2-7; weak D call: TRBD1 (5 bases). This CDR3 is 16 amino acids long. Germline V gene sequence: CDR1 SNHLY, CDR2 FYNNEI. V was cut by 3 bases and J by 0 bases, with 15 bases left in between.

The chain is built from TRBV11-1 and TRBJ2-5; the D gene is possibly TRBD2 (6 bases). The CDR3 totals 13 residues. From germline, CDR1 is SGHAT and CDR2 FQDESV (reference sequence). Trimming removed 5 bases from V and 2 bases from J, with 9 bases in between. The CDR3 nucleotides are TGTGCCAGCAGCAGGGGAGGACAAGAGACCCAGTACTTC. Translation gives CASSRGGQETQYF.

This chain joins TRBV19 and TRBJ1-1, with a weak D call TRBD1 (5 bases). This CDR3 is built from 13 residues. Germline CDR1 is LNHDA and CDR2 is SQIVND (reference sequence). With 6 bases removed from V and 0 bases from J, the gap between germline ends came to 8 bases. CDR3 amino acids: CASSTTVNTEAFF. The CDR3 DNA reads TGTGCCAGTAGCACGACAGTGAACACTGAAGCTTTCTTT.

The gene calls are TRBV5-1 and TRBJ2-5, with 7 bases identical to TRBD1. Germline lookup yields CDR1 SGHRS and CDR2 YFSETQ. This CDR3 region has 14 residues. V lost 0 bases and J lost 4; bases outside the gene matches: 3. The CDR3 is CASSLAGTAETQYF. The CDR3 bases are TGCGCCAGCAGCTTGGCAGGGACAGCAGAGACCCAGTACTTC.

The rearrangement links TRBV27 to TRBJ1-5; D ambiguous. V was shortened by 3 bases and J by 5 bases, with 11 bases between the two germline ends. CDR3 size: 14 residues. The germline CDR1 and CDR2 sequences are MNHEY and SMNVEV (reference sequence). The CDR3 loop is CASSFKGRDQPQHF. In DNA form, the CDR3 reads TGTGCCAGCAGTTTTAAAGGGAGGGATCAGCCCCAGCATTTT.

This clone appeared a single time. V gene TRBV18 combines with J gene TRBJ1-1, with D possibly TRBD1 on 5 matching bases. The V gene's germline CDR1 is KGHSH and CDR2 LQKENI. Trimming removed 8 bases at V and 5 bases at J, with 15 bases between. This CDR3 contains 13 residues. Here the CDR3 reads CASLVREGTEAFF. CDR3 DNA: TGTGCCAGCCTAGTACGGGAGGGGACTGAAGCTTTCTTT.

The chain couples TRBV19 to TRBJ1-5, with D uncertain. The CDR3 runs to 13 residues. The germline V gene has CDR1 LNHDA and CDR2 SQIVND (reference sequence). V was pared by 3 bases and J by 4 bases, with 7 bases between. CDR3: CASSISANQPQHF. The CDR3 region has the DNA TGTGCCAGTAGTATCTCCGCGAATCAGCCCCAGCATTTT.

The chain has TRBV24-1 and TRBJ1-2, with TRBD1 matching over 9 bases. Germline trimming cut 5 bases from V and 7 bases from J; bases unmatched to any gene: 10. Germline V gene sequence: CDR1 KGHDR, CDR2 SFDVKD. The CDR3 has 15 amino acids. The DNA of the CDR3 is TGTGCCACCAGTGTCAAAGGGGGACAGGGCTCTGGCTACACCTTC. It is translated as CATSVKGGQGSGYTF.

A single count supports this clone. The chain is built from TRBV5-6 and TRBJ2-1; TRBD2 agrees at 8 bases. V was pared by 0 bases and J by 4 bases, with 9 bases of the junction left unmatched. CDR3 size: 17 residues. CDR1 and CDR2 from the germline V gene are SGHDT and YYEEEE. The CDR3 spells CASSLVSGSGVYNEQFF. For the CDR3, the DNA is TGTGCCAGCAGCTTGGTGAGCGGGAGCGGGGTTTACAATGAGCAGTTCTTC.

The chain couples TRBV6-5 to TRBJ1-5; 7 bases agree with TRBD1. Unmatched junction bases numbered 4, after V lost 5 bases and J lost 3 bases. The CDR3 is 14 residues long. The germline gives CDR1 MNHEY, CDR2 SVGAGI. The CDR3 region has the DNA TGTGCCAGCAGTCGACAGGGAAACAATCAGCCCCAGCATTTT. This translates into CASSRQGNNQPQHF.

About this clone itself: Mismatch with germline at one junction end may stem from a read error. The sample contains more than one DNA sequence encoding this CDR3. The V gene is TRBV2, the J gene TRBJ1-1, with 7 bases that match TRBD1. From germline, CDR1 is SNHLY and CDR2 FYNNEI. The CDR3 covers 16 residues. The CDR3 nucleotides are TGTGCCAGCAGTGAACCGGGGACAGCCATGAACACTGAAGCCTTCTTT. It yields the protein CASSEPGTAMNTEAFF. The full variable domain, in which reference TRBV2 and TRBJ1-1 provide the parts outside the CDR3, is EPEVTQTPSHQVTQMGQEVILRCVPISNHLYFYWYRQILGQKVEFLVSFYNNEISEKSEIFDDQFSVERPDGSNFTLKIRSTKLEDSAMYFCASSEPGTAMNTEAFFGQGTRLTVV.

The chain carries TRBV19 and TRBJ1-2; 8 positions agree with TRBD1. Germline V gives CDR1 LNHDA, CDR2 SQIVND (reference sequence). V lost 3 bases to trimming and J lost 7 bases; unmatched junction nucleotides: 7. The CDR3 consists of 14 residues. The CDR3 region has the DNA TGTGCCAGTAGTATGACAGGGGAATATGGTGGCTACACCTTC. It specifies CASSMTGEYGGYTF.

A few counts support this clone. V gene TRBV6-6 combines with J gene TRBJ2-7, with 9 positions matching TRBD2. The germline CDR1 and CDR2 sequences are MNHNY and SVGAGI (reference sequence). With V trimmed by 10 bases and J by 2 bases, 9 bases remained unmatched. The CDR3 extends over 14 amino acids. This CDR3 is CATDSGSRTYEQYF. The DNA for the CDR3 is TGTGCCACCGATAGCGGGAGTCGGACCTACGAGCAGTACTTC.

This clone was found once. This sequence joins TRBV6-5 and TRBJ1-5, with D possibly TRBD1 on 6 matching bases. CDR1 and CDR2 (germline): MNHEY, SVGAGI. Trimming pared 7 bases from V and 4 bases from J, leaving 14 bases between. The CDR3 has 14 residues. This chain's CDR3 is CASKIGRGNQPQHF. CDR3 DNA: TGTGCCAGCAAAATAGGGAGGGGGAATCAGCCCCAGCATTTT.

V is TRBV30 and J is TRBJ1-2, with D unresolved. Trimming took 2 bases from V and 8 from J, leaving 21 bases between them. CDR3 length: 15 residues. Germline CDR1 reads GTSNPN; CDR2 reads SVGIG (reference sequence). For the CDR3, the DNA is TGTGCCTGGAGTCCTTCTATCGGGAGCAGGAGGGGCTACACCTTC. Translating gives CAWSPSIGSRRGYTF.

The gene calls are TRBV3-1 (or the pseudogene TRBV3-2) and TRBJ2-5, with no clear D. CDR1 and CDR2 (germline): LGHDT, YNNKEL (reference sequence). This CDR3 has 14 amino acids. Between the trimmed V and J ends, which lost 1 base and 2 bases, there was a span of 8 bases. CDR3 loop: CASSQVFLQETQYF. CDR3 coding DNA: TGTGCCAGCAGCCAAGTTTTCTTACAAGAGACCCAGTACTTC.

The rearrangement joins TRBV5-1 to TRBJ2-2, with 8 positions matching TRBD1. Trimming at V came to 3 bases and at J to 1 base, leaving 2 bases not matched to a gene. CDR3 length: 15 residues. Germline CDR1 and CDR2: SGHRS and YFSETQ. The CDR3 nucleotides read TGCGCCAGCAGCTCGGGACAGGAGAACACCGGGGAGCTGTTTTTT. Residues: CASSSGQENTGELFF.

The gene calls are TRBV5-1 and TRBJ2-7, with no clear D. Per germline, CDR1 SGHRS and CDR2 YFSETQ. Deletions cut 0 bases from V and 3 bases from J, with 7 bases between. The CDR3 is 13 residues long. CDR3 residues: CASSLVSGYEQYF. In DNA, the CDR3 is TGCGCCAGCAGCTTGGTGTCGGGCTACGAGCAGTACTTC.

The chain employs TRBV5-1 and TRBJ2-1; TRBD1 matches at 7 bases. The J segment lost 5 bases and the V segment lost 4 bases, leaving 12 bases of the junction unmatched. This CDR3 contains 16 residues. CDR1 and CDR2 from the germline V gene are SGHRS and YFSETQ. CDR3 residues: CASSNAVGQGDNEQFF. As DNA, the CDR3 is TGCGCCAGCAGCAACGCTGTGGGGCAGGGGGACAATGAGCAGTTCTTC. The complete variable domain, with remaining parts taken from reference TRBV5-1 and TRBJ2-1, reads KAGVTQTPRYLIKTRGQQVTLSCSPISGHRSVSWYQQTPGQGLQFLFEYFSETQRNKGNFPGRFSGRQFSNSRSEMNVSTLELGDSALYLCASSNAVGQGDNEQFFGPGTRLTVL.

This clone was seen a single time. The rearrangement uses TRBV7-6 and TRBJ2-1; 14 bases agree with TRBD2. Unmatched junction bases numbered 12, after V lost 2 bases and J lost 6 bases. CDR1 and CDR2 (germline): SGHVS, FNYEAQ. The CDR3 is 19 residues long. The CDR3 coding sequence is TGTGCCAGCAGCTTATCGCCCCCGGGACTAGCGGGAGTATCCAATGAGCAGTTCTTC. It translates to CASSLSPPGLAGVSNEQFF. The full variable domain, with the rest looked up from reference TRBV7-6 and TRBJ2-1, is GAGVSQSPRYKVTKRGQDVALRCDPISGHVSLYWYRQALGQGPEFLTYFNYEAQQDKSGLPNDRFSAERPEGSISTLTIQRTEQRDSAMYRCASSLSPPGLAGVSNEQFFGPGTRLTVL.

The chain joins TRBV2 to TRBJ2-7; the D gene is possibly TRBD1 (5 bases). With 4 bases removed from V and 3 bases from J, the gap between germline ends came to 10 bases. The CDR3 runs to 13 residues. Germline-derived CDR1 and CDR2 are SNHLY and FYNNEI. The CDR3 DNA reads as TGTGCCAGCAGTGCCTCAGGGAACTACGAGCAGTACTTC. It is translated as CASSASGNYEQYF. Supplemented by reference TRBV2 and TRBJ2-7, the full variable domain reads EPEVTQTPSHQVTQMGQEVILRCVPISNHLYFYWYRQILGQKVEFLVSFYNNEISEKSEIFDDQFSVERPDGSNFTLKIRSTKLEDSAMYFCASSASGNYEQYFGPGTRLTVT.

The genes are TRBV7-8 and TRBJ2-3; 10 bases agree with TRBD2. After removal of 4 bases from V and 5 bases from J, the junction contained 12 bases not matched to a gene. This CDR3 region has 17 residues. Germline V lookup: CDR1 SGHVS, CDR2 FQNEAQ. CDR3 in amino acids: CASSSVGGLAGEDTQYF. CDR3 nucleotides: TGTGCCAGCAGCTCAGTAGGGGGGCTAGCGGGGGAAGATACGCAGTATTTT.

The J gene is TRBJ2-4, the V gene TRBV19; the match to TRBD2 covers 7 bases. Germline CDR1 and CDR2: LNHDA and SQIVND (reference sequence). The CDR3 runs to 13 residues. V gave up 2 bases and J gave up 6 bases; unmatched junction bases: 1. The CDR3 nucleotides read TGTGCCAGTAGTATAACGGGGGGAAACATTCAGTACTTC. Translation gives CASSITGGNIQYF.

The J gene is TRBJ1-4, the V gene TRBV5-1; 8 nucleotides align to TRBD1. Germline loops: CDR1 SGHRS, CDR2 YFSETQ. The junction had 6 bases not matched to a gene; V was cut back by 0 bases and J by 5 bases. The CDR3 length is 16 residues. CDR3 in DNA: TGCGCCAGCAGCTTGGCCGGACAGGGACAGAATGAAAAACTGTTTTTT. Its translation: CASSLAGQGQNEKLFF.

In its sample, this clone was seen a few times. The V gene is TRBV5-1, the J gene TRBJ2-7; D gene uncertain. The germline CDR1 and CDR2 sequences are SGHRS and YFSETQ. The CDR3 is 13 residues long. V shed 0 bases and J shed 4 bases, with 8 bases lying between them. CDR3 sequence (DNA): TGCGCCAGCAGCTTGGAGAGAATTTACGAGCAGTACTTC. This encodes CASSLERIYEQYF. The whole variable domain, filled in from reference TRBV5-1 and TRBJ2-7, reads KAGVTQTPRYLIKTRGQQVTLSCSPISGHRSVSWYQQTPGQGLQFLFEYFSETQRNKGNFPGRFSGRQFSNSRSEMNVSTLELGDSALYLCASSLERIYEQYFGPGTRLTVT.

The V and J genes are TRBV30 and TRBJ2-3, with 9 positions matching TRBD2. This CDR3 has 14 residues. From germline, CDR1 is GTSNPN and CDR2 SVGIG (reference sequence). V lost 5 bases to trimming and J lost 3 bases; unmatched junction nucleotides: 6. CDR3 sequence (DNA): TGTGCCTGGGTTAAGCGGGAGGTGACAGATACGCAGTATTTT. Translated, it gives CAWVKREVTDTQYF.

CDR3 in amino acids: CSASVLANEQFF. The CDR3 bases are TGCAGTGCTAGTGTCCTAGCCAATGAGCAGTTCTTC. The chain couples TRBV20-1 to TRBJ2-1; D is perhaps TRBD2 (5 bases). V shed 3 bases and J shed 6 bases, with 9 bases lying between them. This CDR3 has 12 amino acids. The germline gives CDR1 DFQATT, CDR2 SNEGSKA (reference sequence).